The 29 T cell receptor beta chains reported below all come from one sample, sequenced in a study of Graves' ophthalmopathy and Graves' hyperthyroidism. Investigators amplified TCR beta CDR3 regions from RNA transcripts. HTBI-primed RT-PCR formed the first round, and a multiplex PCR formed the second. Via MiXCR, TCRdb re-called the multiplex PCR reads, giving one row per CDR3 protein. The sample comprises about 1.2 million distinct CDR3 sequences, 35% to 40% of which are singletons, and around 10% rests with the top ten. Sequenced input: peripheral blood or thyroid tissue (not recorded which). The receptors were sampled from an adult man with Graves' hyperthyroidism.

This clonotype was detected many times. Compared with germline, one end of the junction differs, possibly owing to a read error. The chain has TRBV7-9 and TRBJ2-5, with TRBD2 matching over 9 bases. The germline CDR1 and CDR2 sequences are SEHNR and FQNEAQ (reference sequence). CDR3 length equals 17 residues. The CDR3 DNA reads TGCGCCAGCAGCCAAGATAGATCCAGCGGGGGGAAAGAGACCCAGTACTTC. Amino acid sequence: CASSQDRSSGGKETQYF.

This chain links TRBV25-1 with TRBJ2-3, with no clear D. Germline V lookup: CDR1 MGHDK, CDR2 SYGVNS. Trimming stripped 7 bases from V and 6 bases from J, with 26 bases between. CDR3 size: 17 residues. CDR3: CASKFNSERPVPDTQYF. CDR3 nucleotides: TGTGCCAGCAAGTTTAACAGCGAGCGTCCTGTTCCGGATACGCAGTATTTT.

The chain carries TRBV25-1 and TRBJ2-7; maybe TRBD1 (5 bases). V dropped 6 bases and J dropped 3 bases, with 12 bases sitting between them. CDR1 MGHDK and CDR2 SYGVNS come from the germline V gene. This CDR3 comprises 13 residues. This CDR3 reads CASSQGLDYEQYF. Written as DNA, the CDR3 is TGTGCCAGCAGCCAGGGATTAGACTACGAGCAGTACTTC.

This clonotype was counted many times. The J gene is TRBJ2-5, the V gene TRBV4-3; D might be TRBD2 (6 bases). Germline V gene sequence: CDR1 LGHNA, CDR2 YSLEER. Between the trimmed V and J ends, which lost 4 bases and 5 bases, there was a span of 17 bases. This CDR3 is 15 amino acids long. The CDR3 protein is CASSRDPGEGETQYF. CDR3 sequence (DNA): TGCGCCAGCAGCCGAGACCCGGGAGAGGGGGAGACCCAGTACTTC.

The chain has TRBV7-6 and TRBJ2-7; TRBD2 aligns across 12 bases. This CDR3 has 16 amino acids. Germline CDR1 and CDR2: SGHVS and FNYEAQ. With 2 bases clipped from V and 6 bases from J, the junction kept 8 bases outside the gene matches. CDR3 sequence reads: CASSLSSSGRASEQYF. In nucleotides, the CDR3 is TGTGCCAGCAGCTTATCGTCTAGCGGGAGGGCCTCCGAGCAGTACTTC.

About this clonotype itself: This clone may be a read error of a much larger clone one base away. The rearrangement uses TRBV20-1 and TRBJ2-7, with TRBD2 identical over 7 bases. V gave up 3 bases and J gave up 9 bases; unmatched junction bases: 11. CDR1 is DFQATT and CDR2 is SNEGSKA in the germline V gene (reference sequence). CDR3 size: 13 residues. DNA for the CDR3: TGCAGTGCTAGGGGCGGGGGAGAGCAAGGGCAGTACTTC. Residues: CSARGGGEQGQYF.

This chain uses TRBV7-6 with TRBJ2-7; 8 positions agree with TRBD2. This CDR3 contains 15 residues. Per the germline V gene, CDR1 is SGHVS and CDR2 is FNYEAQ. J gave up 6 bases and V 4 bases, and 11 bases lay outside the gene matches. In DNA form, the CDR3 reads TGTGCCAGCAGCTCTTACGGGACTAGTAGAGGCGAGCAGTACTTC. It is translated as CASSSYGTSRGEQYF.

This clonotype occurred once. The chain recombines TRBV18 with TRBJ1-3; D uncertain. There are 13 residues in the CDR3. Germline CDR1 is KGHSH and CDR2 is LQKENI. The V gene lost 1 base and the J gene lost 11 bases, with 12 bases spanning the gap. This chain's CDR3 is CASSPREGPAIYF. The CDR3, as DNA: TGTGCCAGCTCACCACGGGAGGGTCCGGCCATATATTTT.

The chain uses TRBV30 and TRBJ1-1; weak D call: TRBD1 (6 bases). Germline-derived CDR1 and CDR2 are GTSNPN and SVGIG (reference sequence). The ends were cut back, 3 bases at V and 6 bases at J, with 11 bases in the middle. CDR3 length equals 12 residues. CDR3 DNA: TGTGCCTGGAGCAGAGGGGGTCCTGAAGCTTTCTTT. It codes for CAWSRGGPEAFF. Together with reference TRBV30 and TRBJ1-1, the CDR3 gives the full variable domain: SQTIHQWPATLVQPVGSPLSLECTVEGTSNPNLYWYRQAAGRGLQLLFYSVGIGQISSEVPQNLSASRPQDRQFILSSKKLLLSDSGFYLCAWSRGGPEAFFGQGTRLTVV.

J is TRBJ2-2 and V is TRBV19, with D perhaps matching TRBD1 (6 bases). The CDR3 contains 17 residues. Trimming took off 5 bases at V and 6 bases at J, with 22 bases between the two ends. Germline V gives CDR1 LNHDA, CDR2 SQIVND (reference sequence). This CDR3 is CASSPRPPDRRAGELFF. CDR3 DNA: TGTGCCAGTAGTCCGCGACCGCCCGACAGGCGGGCCGGGGAGCTGTTTTTT.

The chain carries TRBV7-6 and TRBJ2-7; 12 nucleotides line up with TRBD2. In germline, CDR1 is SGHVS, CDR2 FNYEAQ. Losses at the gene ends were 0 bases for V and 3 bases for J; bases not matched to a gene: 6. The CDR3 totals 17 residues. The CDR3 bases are TGTGCCAGCAGCTTAGCATGGACTAGCGGGGCGATCTACGAGCAGTACTTC. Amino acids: CASSLAWTSGAIYEQYF.

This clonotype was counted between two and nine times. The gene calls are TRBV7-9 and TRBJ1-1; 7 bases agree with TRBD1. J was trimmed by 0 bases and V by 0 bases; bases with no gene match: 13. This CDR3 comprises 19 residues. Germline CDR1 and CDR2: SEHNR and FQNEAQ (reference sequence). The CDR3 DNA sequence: TGTGCCAGCAGCTTAGCGTCGATTATTAGGACAGGACTGAACACTGAAGCTTTCTTT. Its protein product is CASSLASIIRTGLNTEAFF. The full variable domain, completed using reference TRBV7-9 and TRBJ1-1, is DTGVSQNPRHKITKRGQNVTFRCDPISEHNRLYWYRQTLGQGPEFLTYFQNEAQLEKSRLLSDRFSAERPKGSFSTLEIQRTEQGDSAMYLCASSLASIIRTGLNTEAFFGQGTRLTVV.

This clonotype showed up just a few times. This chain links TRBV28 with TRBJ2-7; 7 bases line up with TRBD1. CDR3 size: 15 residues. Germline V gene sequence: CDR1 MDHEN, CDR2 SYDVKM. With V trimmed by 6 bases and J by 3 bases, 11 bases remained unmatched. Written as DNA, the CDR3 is TGTGCCAGCAGCACCGGGACAGCCAACTTCTACGAGCAGTACTTC. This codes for CASSTGTANFYEQYF.

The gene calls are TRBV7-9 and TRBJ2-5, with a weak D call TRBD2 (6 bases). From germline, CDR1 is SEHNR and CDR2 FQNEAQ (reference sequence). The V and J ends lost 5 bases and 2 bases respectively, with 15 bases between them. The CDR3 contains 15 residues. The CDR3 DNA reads TGTGCCAGCAGCCTACTCCCCGGGACTCAAGAGACCCAGTACTTC. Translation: CASSLLPGTQETQYF.

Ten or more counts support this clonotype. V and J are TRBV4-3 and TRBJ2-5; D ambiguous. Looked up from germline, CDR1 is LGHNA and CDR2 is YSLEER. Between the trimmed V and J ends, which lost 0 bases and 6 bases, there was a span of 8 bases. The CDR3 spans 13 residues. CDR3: CASSQDLRKTQYF. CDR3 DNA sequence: TGCGCCAGCAGCCAAGACTTAAGAAAGACCCAGTACTTC.

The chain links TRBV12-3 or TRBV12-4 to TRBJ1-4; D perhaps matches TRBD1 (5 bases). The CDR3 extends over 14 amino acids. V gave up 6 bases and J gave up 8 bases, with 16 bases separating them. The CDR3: CASSRSQGVEKLFF. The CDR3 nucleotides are TGTGCCAGCAGCCGTTCGCAGGGAGTCGAAAAACTGTTTTTT.

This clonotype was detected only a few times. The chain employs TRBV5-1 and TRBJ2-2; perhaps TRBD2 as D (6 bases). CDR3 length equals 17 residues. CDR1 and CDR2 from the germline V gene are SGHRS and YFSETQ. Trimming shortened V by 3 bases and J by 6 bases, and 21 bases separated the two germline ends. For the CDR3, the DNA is TGCGCCAGCAGCTGGATATCGGCTGCGGGAAACTCCGGGGAGCTGTTTTTT. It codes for CASSWISAAGNSGELFF.

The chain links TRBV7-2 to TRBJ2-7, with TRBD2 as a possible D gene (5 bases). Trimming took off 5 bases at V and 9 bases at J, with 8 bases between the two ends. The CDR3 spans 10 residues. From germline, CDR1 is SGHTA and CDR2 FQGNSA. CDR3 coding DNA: TGTGCCAGCAGCAAAAGCGGGCAGTACTTC. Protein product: CASSKSGQYF.

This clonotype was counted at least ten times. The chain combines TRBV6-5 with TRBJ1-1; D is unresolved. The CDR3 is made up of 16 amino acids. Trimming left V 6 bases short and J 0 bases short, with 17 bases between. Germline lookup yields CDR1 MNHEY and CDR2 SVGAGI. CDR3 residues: CASRLDGRVLNTEAFF. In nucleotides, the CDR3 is TGTGCCAGCAGGCTGGATGGACGGGTATTGAACACTGAAGCTTTCTTT.

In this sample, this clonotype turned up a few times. CDR3 bases: TGTGCCAGTAGTATAAGGGGCAAATATAGCAATCAGCCCCAGCATTTT. This encodes CASSIRGKYSNQPQHF. The rearrangement links TRBV19 to TRBJ1-5; D possibly corresponds to TRBD1 (5 bases). The CDR3 spans 16 residues. V shed 2 bases and J shed 0 bases, with 11 bases lying between them. CDR1 is LNHDA and CDR2 is SQIVND in the germline V gene (reference sequence).

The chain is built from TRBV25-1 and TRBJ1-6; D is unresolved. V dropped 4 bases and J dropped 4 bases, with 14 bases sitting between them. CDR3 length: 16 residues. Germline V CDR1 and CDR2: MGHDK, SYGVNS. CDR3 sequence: CASSGQEGWYNSPLHF. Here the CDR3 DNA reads TGTGCCAGCAGTGGCCAGGAGGGTTGGTATAATTCACCCCTCCACTTT.

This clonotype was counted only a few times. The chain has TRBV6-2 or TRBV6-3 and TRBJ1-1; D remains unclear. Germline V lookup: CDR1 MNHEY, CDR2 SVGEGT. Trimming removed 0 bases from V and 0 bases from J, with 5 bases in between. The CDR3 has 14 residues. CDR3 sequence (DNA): TGTGCCAGCAGTTACTCTATTATGAACACTGAAGCTTTCTTT. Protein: CASSYSIMNTEAFF.

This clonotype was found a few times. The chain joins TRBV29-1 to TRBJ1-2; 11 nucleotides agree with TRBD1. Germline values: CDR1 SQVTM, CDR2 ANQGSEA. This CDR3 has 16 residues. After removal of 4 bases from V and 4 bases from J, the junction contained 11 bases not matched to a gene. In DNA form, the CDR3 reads TGCAGCGTTGTTCTCAGGACAGGGGGCGCCCGCTATGGCTACACCTTC. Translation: CSVVLRTGGARYGYTF.

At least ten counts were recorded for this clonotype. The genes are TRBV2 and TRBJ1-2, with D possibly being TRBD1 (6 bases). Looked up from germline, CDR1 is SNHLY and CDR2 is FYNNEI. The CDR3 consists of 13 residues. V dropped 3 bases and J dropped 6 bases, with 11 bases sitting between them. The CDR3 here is CASSDGGAHGYTF. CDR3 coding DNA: TGTGCCAGCAGTGATGGGGGCGCCCATGGCTACACCTTC.

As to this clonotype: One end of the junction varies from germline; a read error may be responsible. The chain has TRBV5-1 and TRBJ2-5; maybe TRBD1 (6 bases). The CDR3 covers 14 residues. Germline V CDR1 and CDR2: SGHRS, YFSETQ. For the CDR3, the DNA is TGTGCCAGCAGTCGAAGGGGGATGCAAGAGACCCAGTACTTC. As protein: CASSRRGMQETQYF.

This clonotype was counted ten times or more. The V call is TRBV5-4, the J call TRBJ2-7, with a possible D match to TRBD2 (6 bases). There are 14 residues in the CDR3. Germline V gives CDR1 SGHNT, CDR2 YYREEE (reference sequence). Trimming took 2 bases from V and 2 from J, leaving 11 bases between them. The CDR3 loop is CASSFSLAAYEQYF. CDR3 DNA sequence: TGTGCCAGCAGCTTTTCACTAGCAGCCTACGAGCAGTACTTC.

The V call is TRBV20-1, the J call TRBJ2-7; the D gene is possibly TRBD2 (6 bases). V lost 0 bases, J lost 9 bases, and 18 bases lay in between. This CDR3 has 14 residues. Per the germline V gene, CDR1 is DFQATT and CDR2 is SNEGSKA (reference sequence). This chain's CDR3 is CSAREVGDLYGQYF. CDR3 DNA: TGCAGTGCTAGAGAAGTTGGGGACTTATATGGGCAGTACTTC.

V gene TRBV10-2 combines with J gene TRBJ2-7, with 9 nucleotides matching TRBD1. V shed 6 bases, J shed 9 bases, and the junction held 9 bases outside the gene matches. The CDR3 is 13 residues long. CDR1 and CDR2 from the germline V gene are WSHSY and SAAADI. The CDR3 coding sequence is TGCGCCAGCAGCGGACAGGGGCTTCGGGGGCAGTACTTC. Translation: CASSGQGLRGQYF.

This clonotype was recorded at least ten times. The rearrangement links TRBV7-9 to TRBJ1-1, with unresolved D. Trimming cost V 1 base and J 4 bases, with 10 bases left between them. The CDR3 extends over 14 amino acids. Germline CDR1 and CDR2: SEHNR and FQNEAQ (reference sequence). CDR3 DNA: TGTGCCAGCAGCTTAGAGACGGGAGCCACTGAAGCTTTCTTT. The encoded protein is CASSLETGATEAFF.